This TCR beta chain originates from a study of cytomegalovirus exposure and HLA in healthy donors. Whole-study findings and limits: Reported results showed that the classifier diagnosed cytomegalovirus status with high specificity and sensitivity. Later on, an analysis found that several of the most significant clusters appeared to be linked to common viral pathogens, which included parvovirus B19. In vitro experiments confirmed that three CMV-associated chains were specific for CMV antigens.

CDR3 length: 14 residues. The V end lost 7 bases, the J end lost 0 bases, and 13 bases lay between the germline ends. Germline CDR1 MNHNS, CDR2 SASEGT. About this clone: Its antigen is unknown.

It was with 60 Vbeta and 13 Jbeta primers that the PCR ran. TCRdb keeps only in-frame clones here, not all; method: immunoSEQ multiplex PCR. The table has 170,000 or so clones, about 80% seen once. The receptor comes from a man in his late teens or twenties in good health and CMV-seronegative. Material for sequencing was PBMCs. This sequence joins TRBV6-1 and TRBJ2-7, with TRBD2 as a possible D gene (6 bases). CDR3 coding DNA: TGTGCCAGCAAGGGGACTTTGGTCTCCTACGAGCAGTACTTC. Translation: CASKGTLVSYEQYF.